The rows below give T cell receptor beta chains drawn from one sample of a study of OX40 agonist ivuxolimab in advanced cancers. TCRdb's copy holds only in-frame clones and misses some; the assay was immunoSEQ multiplex PCR. The sample consists of approximately 74,000 clones, roughly nine tenths of them appearing once. Sequenced here: CD4+ or CD8+ T cells sorted from blood, sampled in a trial of the OX40 agonist ivuxolimab. All receptors derive from an adult with an advanced solid tumor such as melanoma, head and neck, liver or kidney cancer. Both conserved end residues are part of each CDR3. A D gene is named only where the DNA matches it firmly. The size of a clone is reported for some rows only, either as once, few or many, or as a class for expanded clones.

CDR3 DNA | CDR3 protein | V gene | D gene | clone size | J gene
TGTGCCAGTAGTATTCCAGAGGGAGGACATGAAAAACTGTTTTTT | CASSIPEGGHEKLFF | TRBV19 | - | - | TRBJ1-4
TGTGCCAGCAGCTTAGATGGGGCGAGGGGCAATCAGCCCCAGCATTTT | CASSLDGARGNQPQHF | TRBV7-9 | - | - | TRBJ1-5
TGCGCCAGCAGCTCCGGGACACACACTGAAGCTTTCTTT | CASSSGTHTEAFF | TRBV5-1 | - | once | TRBJ1-1
TGTGCCAGCAGTGGACAGGGGAGAACCTACGAGCAGTACTTC | CASSGQGRTYEQYF | TRBV6-5 | TRBD1 | - | TRBJ2-7
TGTGCCAGTAGTGTTGGAGACCCCTACGAGCAGTACTTC | CASSVGDPYEQYF | TRBV19 | - | - | TRBJ2-7
TGCAGCGTTGGAGACAGGGGGAACACTGAAGCTTTCTTT | CSVGDRGNTEAFF | TRBV29-1 | TRBD1 | few | TRBJ1-1
TGTGCCAGTACCAATCAGGGGTATAGCAATCAGCCCCAGCATTTT | CASTNQGYSNQPQHF | TRBV19 | - | once | TRBJ1-5
TGTGCCAGCAGTTCGGCTAGCGGGCACGGCAATGAGCAGTTCTTC | CASSSASGHGNEQFF | TRBV28 | TRBD2 | - | TRBJ2-1
TGTGCCAGCAGTTTATCCTCTGGAAACACCATATATTTT | CASSLSSGNTIYF | TRBV28 | - | once | TRBJ1-3
TGTGCCAGTAGTCCAACGTGGGTGTCCGGGGAGCTGTTTTTT | CASSPTWVSGELFF | TRBV19 | - | once | TRBJ2-2
TGTGCCAGCAGTTTCTTGGGATTTGGCTACGAGCAGTACTTC | CASSFLGFGYEQYF | TRBV27 | - | - | TRBJ2-7
TGTGCCAGTAGTTCTAGCAAAGGGGGCTACGAGCAGTACTTC | CASSSSKGGYEQYF | TRBV19 | - | - | TRBJ2-7
TGCGCCAGCAGCGGCGACAGGGGTACTAATGAAAAACTGTTTTTT | CASSGDRGTNEKLFF | TRBV5-1 | TRBD1 | once | TRBJ1-4
TGCGCCAGCAGCACTAAGTTCGCCTACAATGAGCAGTTCTTC | CASSTKFAYNEQFF | TRBV5-1 | - | - | TRBJ2-1
TGTGCCAGCAGCTCTATTTGGGGTAACGAGCAGTACTTC | CASSSIWGNEQYF | TRBV7-2 | - | - | TRBJ2-7
TGTGCCAGCACTGGGGCCGGGAGGGTCGAGCAGTACTTC | CASTGAGRVEQYF | TRBV5-4 | TRBD2 | - | TRBJ2-7
TGTGCCAGCAGGACAGGCATCAATTCACCCCTCCACTTT | CASRTGINSPLHF | TRBV6-1 | - | - | TRBJ1-6
TGTGCCAGCTCACTACAGGGAGGCGAGCAGTACTTC | CASSLQGGEQYF | TRBV18 | - | - | TRBJ2-7
TGTGCCAGCCGTACAGGGGGCCTATATGGCTACACCTTC | CASRTGGLYGYTF | TRBV28 | TRBD1 | - | TRBJ1-2
TGTGCCAGCAGCCCAAGGCGAGGGGGCACTGAAGCTTTCTTT | CASSPRRGGTEAFF | TRBV7-8 | - | - | TRBJ1-1
TGTGCCAGCAGTCGATACACCGGGACTTACCGGGATGAGCAGTTCTTC | CASSRYTGTYRDEQFF | TRBV11-1 | - | once | TRBJ2-1
TGTGCCAGCAGTTTCTCCCCCGGACGCGGCAATCAGCCCCAGCATTTT | CASSFSPGRGNQPQHF | TRBV27 | - | - | TRBJ1-5